The clone carrying this TCR beta chain was found once. Its antigen is as yet unknown. There are 16 residues in the CDR3. V lost 4 bases and J lost 5; bases outside the gene matches: 12. CDR1 is SGHDT, CDR2 YYEEEE, per germline. The entry originates in a study of Ad26.COV2.S vaccination and SARS-CoV-2 variants. The study's findings and limits: Spike-specific TCR breadth was greater after Ad26.COV2.S than placebo.

Method: immunoSEQ multiplex PCR; TCRdb's copy keeps in-frame clones and lacks some. The table shows 380,000 or so clones, with about 80% occurring only once. Described treatment: 15 to 20 received Ad26.COV2.S at low or high dose, single or two shots; about five received placebo; per-sample allocation not given. Sample collection was performed on day 63 after the first vaccine or placebo injection. This receptor was identified in a person between 18 and 60 years old who received the Ad26.COV2.S COVID-19 vaccine or a placebo. The source was peripheral blood, collected in a trial of Ad26.COV2.S vaccine versus placebo. The chain combines TRBV5-6 with TRBJ2-5; 9 bases are a match to TRBD2. The CDR3 region is CASSLGLAMSTETQYF. CDR3 in DNA: TGTGCCAGCAGCCTCGGACTAGCGATGAGTACGGAGACCCAGTACTTC.